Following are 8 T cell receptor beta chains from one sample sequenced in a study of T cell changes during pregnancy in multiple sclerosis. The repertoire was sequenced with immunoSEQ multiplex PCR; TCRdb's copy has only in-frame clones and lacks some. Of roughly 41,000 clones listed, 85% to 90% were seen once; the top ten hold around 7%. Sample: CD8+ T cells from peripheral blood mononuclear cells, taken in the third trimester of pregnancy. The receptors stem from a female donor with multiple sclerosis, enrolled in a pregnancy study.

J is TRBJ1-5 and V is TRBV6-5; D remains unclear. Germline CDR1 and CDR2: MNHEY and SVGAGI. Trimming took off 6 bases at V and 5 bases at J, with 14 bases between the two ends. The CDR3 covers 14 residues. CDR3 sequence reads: CASSLGEDYQPQHF. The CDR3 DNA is TGTGCCAGCAGCCTCGGGGAGGACTATCAGCCCCAGCATTTT.

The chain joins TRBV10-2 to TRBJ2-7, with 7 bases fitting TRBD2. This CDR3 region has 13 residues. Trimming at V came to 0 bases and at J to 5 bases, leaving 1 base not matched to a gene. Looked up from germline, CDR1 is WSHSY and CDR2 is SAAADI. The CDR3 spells CASSESGGDEQYF. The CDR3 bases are TGCGCCAGCAGTGAGTCGGGAGGGGACGAGCAGTACTTC.

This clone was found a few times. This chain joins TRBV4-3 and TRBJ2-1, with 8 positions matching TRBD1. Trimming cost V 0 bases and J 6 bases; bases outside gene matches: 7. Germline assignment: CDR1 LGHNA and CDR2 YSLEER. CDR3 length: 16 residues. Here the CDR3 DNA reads TGCGCCAGCAGCCAAGATGTCGCAGGGGGCTTCAATGAGCAGTTCTTC. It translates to CASSQDVAGGFNEQFF.

CDR3 nucleotide sequence: TGTGCCAGTAGCATTAAGAGCTCCTACAATGAGCAGTTCTTC. Protein product: CASSIKSSYNEQFF. V is TRBV19 and J is TRBJ2-1; D gene unclear. Germline CDR1 is LNHDA and CDR2 is SQIVND (reference sequence). The CDR3 runs 14 residues. Trimming took off 6 bases at V and 0 bases at J, with 9 bases between the two ends.

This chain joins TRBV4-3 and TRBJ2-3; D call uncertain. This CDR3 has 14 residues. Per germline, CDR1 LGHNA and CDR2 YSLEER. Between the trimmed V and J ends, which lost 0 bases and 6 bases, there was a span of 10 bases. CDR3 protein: CASSQDLMRDTQYF. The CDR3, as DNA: TGCGCCAGCAGCCAAGATTTGATGAGGGATACGCAGTATTTT.

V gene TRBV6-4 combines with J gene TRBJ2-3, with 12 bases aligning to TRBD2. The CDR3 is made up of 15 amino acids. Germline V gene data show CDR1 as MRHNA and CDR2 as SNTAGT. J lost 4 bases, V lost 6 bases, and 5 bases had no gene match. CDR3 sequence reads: CASSPSGGAPDTQYF. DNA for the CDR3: TGTGCCAGCAGCCCTAGCGGGGGGGCCCCAGATACGCAGTATTTT.

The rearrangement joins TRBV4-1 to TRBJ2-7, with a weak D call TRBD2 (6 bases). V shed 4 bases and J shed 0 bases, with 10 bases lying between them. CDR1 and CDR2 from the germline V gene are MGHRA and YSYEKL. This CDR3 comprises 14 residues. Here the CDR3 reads CASSRLGGSYEQYF. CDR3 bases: TGCGCCAGCAGCCGACTAGGAGGCTCCTACGAGCAGTACTTC.

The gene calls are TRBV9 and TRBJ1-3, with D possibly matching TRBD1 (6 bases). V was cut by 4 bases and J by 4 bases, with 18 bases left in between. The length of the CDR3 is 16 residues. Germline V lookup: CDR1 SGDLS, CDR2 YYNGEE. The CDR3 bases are TGTGCCAGCAGCACAAACAGGGAACGGGGAGGAAACACCATATATTTT. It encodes CASSTNRERGGNTIYF.